Listed below are T cell receptor beta chains from one sample, sequenced in a study of T cell responses to AZD1222 COVID-19 vaccine. The method was immunoSEQ multiplex PCR; TCRdb's version includes in-frame clones alone and lacks a portion of them. The table lists tens of thousands of clones, around 88% of them singletons. Specimen: peripheral blood, collected 28 days after the second AZD1222 dose. The receptors come from an adult who received the AZD1222 COVID-19 vaccine. The CDR3 runs from the conserved cysteine through the conserved F or W. A D gene is named only where the DNA matches it firmly. Expanded clones are given a class, and other clones once, few, many or no size at all.

j_gene,v_gene,abundance,d_gene,len,CDR3aa,CDR3nt
TRBJ1-5,TRBV6-5,NA,TRBD1,16,CASSLDPGQGGQPQHF,TGTGCCAGCAGTTTAGACCCAGGACAGGGAGGACAGCCCCAGCATTTT
TRBJ2-1,TRBV9,NA,NA,13,CASSENKEGEQFF,TGTGCCAGCAGCGAAAACAAGGAGGGTGAGCAGTTCTTC
TRBJ2-4,TRBV9,NA,TRBD1,14,CASSVGQGGNIQYF,TGTGCCAGCAGCGTAGGACAGGGGGGAAACATTCAGTACTTC
TRBJ1-1,TRBV29-1,NA,NA,13,CSAQWDGNTEAFF,TGCAGCGCCCAATGGGACGGCAACACTGAAGCTTTCTTT
TRBJ2-6,TRBV29-1,NA,TRBD1,15,CSVEQGASGANVLTF,TGCAGCGTTGAACAGGGGGCGTCGGGGGCCAACGTCCTGACTTTC
TRBJ1-5,TRBV19,NA,NA,14,CASSPRTEYQPQHF,TGTGCCAGTAGTCCCAGGACAGAGTATCAGCCCCAGCATTTT
TRBJ2-2,TRBV30,NA,NA,13,CAWSVQGPGELFF,TGTGCCTGGAGTGTACAGGGCCCCGGGGAGCTGTTTTTT
TRBJ1-1,TRBV10-3,NA,NA,13,CAISKSGNTEAFF,TGTGCCATCAGTAAAAGCGGTAACACTGAAGCTTTCTTT
TRBJ1-6,TRBV19,NA,NA,12,CASSMGYSPLHF,TGTGCCAGTAGTATGGGCTATTCACCCCTCCACTTT
TRBJ2-7,TRBV18,NA,NA,14,CASSPPANSGEQYF,TGTGCCAGCTCACCACCGGCAAACTCGGGGGAGCAGTACTTC
TRBJ2-1,TRBV19,NA,TRBD2,16,CASSRGGGRLNNEQFF,TGTGCCAGTAGTAGGGGAGGCGGGAGACTAAACAATGAGCAGTTCTTC
TRBJ2-1,TRBV3-1/TRBV3-2,NA,NA,14,CASSQDWSYNEQFF,TGTGCCAGCAGCCAAGATTGGAGCTACAATGAGCAGTTCTTC
TRBJ1-2,TRBV19,NA,NA,14,CASSGATGNYGYTF,TGTGCCAGTAGTGGCGCAACAGGAAACTATGGCTACACCTTC
TRBJ2-7,TRBV5-1,NA,NA,14,CASSLGQRNYEQYF,TGCGCCAGCAGCTTGGGTCAGCGGAACTACGAGCAGTACTTC
TRBJ1-6,TRBV15,NA,NA,15,CATRGFQGNNSPLHF,TGTGCCACCAGGGGGTTCCAGGGGAATAATTCACCCCTCCACTTT
TRBJ2-2,TRBV7-6,NA,NA,15,CASSDNIRDTGELFF,TGTGCCAGCAGCGATAATATTCGGGACACCGGGGAGCTGTTTTTT
TRBJ1-1,TRBV5-1,NA,TRBD1,12,CASSLLTGTAFF,TGCGCCAGCAGCTTATTGACAGGGACGGCTTTCTTT
TRBJ2-2,TRBV11-3,NA,TRBD1,15,CASSSQGTNTGELFF,TGTGCCAGCAGCTCACAGGGGACCAACACCGGGGAGCTGTTTTTT
TRBJ2-3,TRBV12-3/TRBV12-4,NA,NA,12,CASSLGQGGRYF,TGTGCCAGCAGTTTGGGGCAGGGTGGTAGGTATTTT
TRBJ2-3,TRBV5-1,NA,NA,16,CASSQQTDRASDTQYF,TGCGCCAGCAGCCAGCAGACAGATCGGGCCTCAGATACGCAGTATTTT
TRBJ2-7,TRBV30,NA,NA,12,CAWRKRYDEQYF,TGTGCCTGGAGGAAAAGGTATGACGAGCAGTACTTC
TRBJ1-5,TRBV28,NA,NA,13,CAIGGGRGQPQHF,TGTGCCATTGGCGGCGGGCGAGGGCAGCCCCAGCATTTT
TRBJ2-1,TRBV4-3,once,NA,15,CASSQVAGAYNEQFF,TGCGCCAGCAGCCAAGTGGCGGGTGCCTACAATGAGCAGTTCTTC
TRBJ1-1,TRBV6-5,NA,NA,14,CASSRRGIGTEAFF,TGTGCCAGCAGTCGCAGGGGTATCGGCACTGAAGCTTTCTTT
TRBJ2-3,TRBV1,NA,NA,16,CTSSQDEGGRSDTQYF,TGCACCAGCAGCCAAGATGAGGGAGGGAGGTCAGATACGCAGTATTTT
TRBJ1-5,TRBV19,NA,NA,14,CASSIGQGNQPQHF,TGTGCCAGTAGTATAGGTCAGGGCAATCAGCCCCAGCATTTT
TRBJ2-1,TRBV5-4,NA,TRBD2,16,CASSRGSSGAYNEQFF,TGTGCCAGCAGCCGGGGGAGCAGCGGGGCATACAATGAGCAGTTCTTC
TRBJ2-3,TRBV5-1,NA,NA,15,CASSLAGVITDTQYF,TGCGCCAGCAGCTTGGCGGGGGTCATAACAGATACGCAGTATTTT
TRBJ2-3,TRBV11-3,NA,TRBD2,14,CASSLEVAGDTQYF,TGTGCCAGCAGCTTAGAGGTAGCGGGAGATACGCAGTATTTT
TRBJ1-1,TRBV7-8,once,TRBD1,14,CASSVGTANTEAFF,TGTGCCAGCAGCGTCGGGACAGCGAACACTGAAGCTTTCTTT
TRBJ2-1,TRBV11-1,NA,TRBD1,15,CASSSGTGIYNEQFF,TGTGCCAGCAGCTCCGGGACAGGGATTTACAATGAGCAGTTCTTC
TRBJ2-7,TRBV29-1,NA,NA,13,CSAVSGSYYEQYF,TGCAGCGCTGTCTCAGGGAGCTACTACGAGCAGTACTTC
TRBJ2-1,TRBV14,NA,TRBD1,13,CASSLGQGNEQFF,TGTGCCAGCAGCCTGGGACAGGGGAATGAGCAGTTCTTC
TRBJ1-2,TRBV2,once,NA,15,CASSENQMDPTGYTF,TGTGCCAGCAGTGAAAATCAGATGGACCCGACGGGCTACACCTTC
TRBJ1-5,TRBV6-1,NA,TRBD1,14,CASSWTGGEQPQHF,TGTGCCAGCAGTTGGACAGGGGGCGAGCAGCCCCAGCATTTT
TRBJ1-1,TRBV4-1,NA,NA,14,CASSQSPLDTEAFF,TGCGCCAGCAGCCAATCACCTCTGGACACTGAAGCTTTCTTT
TRBJ1-2,TRBV3-1/TRBV3-2,NA,NA,16,CASSQDSARSNYGYTF,TGTGCCAGCAGCCAAGATTCGGCGAGGAGTAACTATGGCTACACCTTC
TRBJ1-6,TRBV3-1/TRBV3-2,once,NA,15,CASSQGGSWNSPLHF,TGTGCCAGCAGCCAAGGTGGGTCTTGGAATTCACCCCTCCACTTT
TRBJ2-3,TRBV7-6,NA,NA,15,CASSSPTDSTDTQYF,TGTGCCAGCAGCTCCCCGACGGATAGCACAGATACGCAGTATTTT
TRBJ1-6,TRBV7-3,NA,TRBD1,14,CASSLGQVGSPLHF,TGTGCCAGCAGCTTGGGACAGGTTGGTTCACCCCTCCACTTT
TRBJ2-7,TRBV19,few,TRBD2,14,CASSRAGVGYEQYF,TGTGCCAGTAGTAGGGCGGGAGTGGGTTACGAGCAGTACTTC
TRBJ2-2,TRBV2,NA,NA,17,CASSEYGGQGGTGELFF,TGTGCCAGCAGTGAATATGGTGGTCAAGGAGGAACCGGGGAGCTGTTTTTT
TRBJ1-1,TRBV7-9,once,NA,15,CASYSRANMNTEAFF,TGTGCCAGCTACTCCAGGGCTAACATGAACACTGAAGCTTTCTTT
TRBJ2-1,TRBV7-9,NA,TRBD2,15,CASSQLAASYNEQFF,TGTGCCAGCAGCCAACTAGCGGCCTCCTACAATGAGCAGTTCTTC
TRBJ1-2,TRBV9,NA,NA,12,CASSGQNYGYTF,TGTGCCAGCAGTGGACAAAACTATGGCTACACCTTC
TRBJ2-7,TRBV5-1,NA,NA,14,CASSQGLGGYEQYF,TGCGCCAGCAGCCAAGGACTAGGGGGCTACGAGCAGTACTTC
TRBJ1-2,TRBV20-1,NA,NA,10,CSARGTVKAF,TGCAGTGCTAGAGGGACAGTCAAGGCCTTC
TRBJ1-5,TRBV12-5,NA,NA,14,CASGQTLAGQPQHF,TGTGCTAGTGGTCAAACCCTGGCCGGTCAGCCCCAGCATTTT